A single sample gave rise to the 10 T cell receptor beta chains below, sequenced in a study of cytomegalovirus exposure and HLA in healthy donors. A multiplex PCR was run with 60 Vbeta primers and 13 Jbeta primers. The repertoire was sequenced with immunoSEQ multiplex PCR; TCRdb's copy has only in-frame clones and lacks some. The sample consists of 100,000 to 150,000 clones, roughly 80% of them appearing once. Sample: PBMCs. The source is a female donor in good health and CMV-seronegative.

The J gene is TRBJ2-1, the V gene TRBV28; 9 bases fit TRBD2. The CDR3 runs 17 residues. Germline V gives CDR1 MDHEN, CDR2 SYDVKM. V shed 5 bases and J 3 bases; nucleotides not matched to a gene: 11. As DNA, the CDR3 is TGTGCCAGCAGTCTTGGCTGGGCTAGCGGGATCTACAATGAGCAGTTCTTC. It yields the protein CASSLGWASGIYNEQFF.

The table lists this clone with a few counts. The J gene is TRBJ2-7, the V gene TRBV18; TRBD2 agrees at 10 bases. Per the germline V gene, CDR1 is KGHSH and CDR2 is LQKENI. Losses at the gene ends were 6 bases for V and 0 bases for J; bases not matched to a gene: 5. The CDR3 covers 15 residues. Here the CDR3 DNA reads TGTGCCAGCTCGGGGACTAGCGCCCGCTCCTACGAGCAGTACTTC. It translates to CASSGTSARSYEQYF.

The CDR3 sequence is CASTRDRLREGRNQPQHF. The CDR3, as DNA: TGTGCCAGTACCAGGGACAGGCTAAGGGAGGGCCGGAATCAGCCCCAGCATTTT. The rearrangement joins TRBV19 to TRBJ1-5, with 8 bases identical to TRBD1. V lost 7 bases and J lost 4; bases outside the gene matches: 18. Germline CDR1 and CDR2: LNHDA and SQIVND (reference sequence). CDR3 length equals 18 residues.

The chain joins TRBV28 to TRBJ1-1; 8 bases fit TRBD1. This CDR3 region has 14 residues. The trim removed 5 bases at V and 6 bases at J, leaving 8 bases unmatched. Germline lookup yields CDR1 MDHEN and CDR2 SYDVKM. This CDR3 is CASSQRQGRAEAFF. The CDR3 nucleotides are TGTGCCAGCAGTCAACGACAGGGGAGAGCTGAAGCTTTCTTT.

The chain links TRBV2 to TRBJ2-7; D possibly corresponds to TRBD1 (5 bases). This CDR3 has 13 residues. Trimming took off 11 bases at V and 2 bases at J, with 16 bases between the two ends. Germline V gene sequence: CDR1 SNHLY, CDR2 FYNNEI. The CDR3 is CAEQGEGAYEQYF. In DNA form, the CDR3 reads TGTGCCGAACAAGGGGAAGGGGCCTACGAGCAGTACTTC.

The chain combines TRBV28 with TRBJ1-6; D unresolved. Per the germline V gene, CDR1 is MDHEN and CDR2 is SYDVKM. Trimming left V 5 bases short and J 5 bases short, with 4 bases between. This CDR3 has 12 amino acids. This CDR3 reads CASSRNNSPLHF. Written as DNA, the CDR3 is TGTGCCAGCAGTCGTAATAATTCACCCCTCCACTTT.

The J gene is TRBJ2-7, the V gene TRBV28; 8 nucleotides match TRBD2. The CDR3 runs 14 residues. After removal of 2 bases from V and 4 bases from J, the junction contained 4 bases not matched to a gene. CDR1 MDHEN and CDR2 SYDVKM come from the germline V gene. DNA for the CDR3: TGTGCCAGCAGTTTAGGGACTAGGAGATACGAGCAGTACTTC. It specifies CASSLGTRRYEQYF.

In DNA form, the CDR3 reads TGTGCCAGCAGCGTAGCTACAGGGAGGGTGAACTATGGCTACACCTTC. It specifies CASSVATGRVNYGYTF. J is TRBJ1-2 and V is TRBV9; D is possibly TRBD1 (6 bases). Germline lookup yields CDR1 SGDLS and CDR2 YYNGEE. This CDR3 region has 16 residues. V lost 0 bases and J lost 2, with 14 bases in between.

The chain uses TRBV11-3 and TRBJ2-3, with 9 bases aligning to TRBD2. With 5 bases clipped from V and 1 base from J, the junction kept 7 bases outside the gene matches. From germline, CDR1 is SGHNT and CDR2 YENEEA. This CDR3 spans 16 amino acids. The CDR3 DNA is TGTGCCAGCAGCCCCCGGGCTAGCGGGGGCACAGATACGCAGTATTTT. Residues: CASSPRASGGTDTQYF.

The chain links TRBV5-5 to TRBJ2-2, with D tentatively TRBD2 (6 bases). Germline values: CDR1 SGHKS, CDR2 YYEKEE (reference sequence). V lost 5 bases and J lost 0, with 14 bases in between. CDR3 length equals 16 residues. CDR3 nucleotide sequence: TGTGCCAGCAGTAGTCAAGGACTATCGAACACCGGGGAGCTGTTTTTT. This sequence encodes CASSSQGLSNTGELFF.